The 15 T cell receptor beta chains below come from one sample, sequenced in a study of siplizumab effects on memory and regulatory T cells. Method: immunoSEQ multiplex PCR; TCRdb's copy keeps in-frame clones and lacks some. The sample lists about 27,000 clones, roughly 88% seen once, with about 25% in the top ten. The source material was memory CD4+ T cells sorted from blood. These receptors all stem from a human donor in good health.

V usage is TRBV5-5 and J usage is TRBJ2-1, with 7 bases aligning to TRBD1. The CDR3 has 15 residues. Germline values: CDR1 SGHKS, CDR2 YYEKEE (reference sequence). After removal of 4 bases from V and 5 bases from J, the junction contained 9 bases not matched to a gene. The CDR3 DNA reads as TGTGCCAGCAGCCCTGAAGGGACAGCTAACAATGAGCAGTTCTTC. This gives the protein CASSPEGTANNEQFF.

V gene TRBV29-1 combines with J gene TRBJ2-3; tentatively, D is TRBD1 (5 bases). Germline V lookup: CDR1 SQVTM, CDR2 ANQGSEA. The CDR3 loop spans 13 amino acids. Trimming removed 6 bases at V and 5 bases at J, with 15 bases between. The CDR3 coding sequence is TGCAGCGTCGTGAGACAGACAAGAGATACGCAGTATTTT. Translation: CSVVRQTRDTQYF.

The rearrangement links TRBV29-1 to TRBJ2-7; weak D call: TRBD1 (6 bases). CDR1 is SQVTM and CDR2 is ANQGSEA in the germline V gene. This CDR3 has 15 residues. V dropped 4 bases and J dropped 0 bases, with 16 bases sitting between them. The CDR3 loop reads CSVAPGHLSSYEQYF. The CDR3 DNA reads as TGCAGCGTTGCCCCGGGACACCTGAGCTCCTACGAGCAGTACTTC.

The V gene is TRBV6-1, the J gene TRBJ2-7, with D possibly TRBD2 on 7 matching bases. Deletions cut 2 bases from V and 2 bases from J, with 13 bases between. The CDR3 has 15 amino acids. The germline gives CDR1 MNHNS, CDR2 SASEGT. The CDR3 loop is CASSEMGGAAYEQYF. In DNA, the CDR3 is TGTGCCAGCAGTGAAATGGGGGGGGCCGCCTACGAGCAGTACTTC.

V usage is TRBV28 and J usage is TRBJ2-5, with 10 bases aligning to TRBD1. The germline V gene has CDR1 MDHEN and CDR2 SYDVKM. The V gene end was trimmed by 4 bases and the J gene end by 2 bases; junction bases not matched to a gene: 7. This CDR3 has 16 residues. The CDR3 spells CASSWAGTGDQETQYF. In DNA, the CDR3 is TGTGCCAGCAGTTGGGCCGGGACAGGGGATCAAGAGACCCAGTACTTC. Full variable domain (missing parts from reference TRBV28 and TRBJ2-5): DVKVTQSSRYLVKRTGEKVFLECVQDMDHENMFWYRQDPGLGLRLIYFSYDVKMKEKGDIPEGYSVSREKKERFSLILESASTNQTSMYLCASSWAGTGDQETQYFGPGTRLLVL.

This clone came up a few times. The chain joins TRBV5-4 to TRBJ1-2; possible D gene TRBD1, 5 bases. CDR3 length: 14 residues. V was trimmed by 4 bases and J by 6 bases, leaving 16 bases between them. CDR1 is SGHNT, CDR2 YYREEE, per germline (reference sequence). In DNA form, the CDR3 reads TGTGCCAGCAGCGCCAGGCCGGGGGGGGATGGCTACACCTTC. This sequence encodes CASSARPGGDGYTF. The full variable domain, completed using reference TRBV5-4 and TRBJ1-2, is ETGVTQSPTHLIKTRGQQVTLRCSSQSGHNTVSWYQQALGQGPQFIFQYYREEENGRGNFPPRFSGLQFPNYSSELNVNALELDDSALYLCASSARPGGDGYTFGSGTRLTVV.

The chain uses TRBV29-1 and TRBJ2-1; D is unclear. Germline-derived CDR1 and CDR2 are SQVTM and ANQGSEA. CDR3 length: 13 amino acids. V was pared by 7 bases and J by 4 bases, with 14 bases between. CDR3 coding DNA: TGCAGCGCCCGGAGAGTTGAATACAATGAGCAGTTCTTC. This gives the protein CSARRVEYNEQFF.

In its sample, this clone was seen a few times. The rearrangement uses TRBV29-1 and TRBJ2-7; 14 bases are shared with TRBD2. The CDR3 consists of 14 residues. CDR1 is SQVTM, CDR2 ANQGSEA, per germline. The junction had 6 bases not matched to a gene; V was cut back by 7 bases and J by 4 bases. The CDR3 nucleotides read TGCAGCGCTGCAGGGACTAGCGGGAGTTACGAGCAGTACTTC. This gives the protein CSAAGTSGSYEQYF.

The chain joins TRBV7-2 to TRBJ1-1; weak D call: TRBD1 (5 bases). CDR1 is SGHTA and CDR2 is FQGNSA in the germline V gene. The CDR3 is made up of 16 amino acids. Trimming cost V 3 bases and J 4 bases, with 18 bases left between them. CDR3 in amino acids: CASSFRGNAMGTEAFF. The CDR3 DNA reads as TGTGCCAGCAGCTTTCGGGGGAATGCCATGGGCACTGAAGCTTTCTTT. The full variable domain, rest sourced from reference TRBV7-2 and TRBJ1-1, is GAGVSQSPSNKVTEKGKDVELRCDPISGHTALYWYRQSLGQGLEFLIYFQGNSAPDKSGLPSDRFSAERTGGSVSTLTIQRTQQEDSAVYLCASSFRGNAMGTEAFFGQGTRLTVV.

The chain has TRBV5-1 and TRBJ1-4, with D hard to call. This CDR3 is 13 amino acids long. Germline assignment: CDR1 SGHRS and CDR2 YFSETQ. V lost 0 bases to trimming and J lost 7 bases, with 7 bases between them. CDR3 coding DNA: TGCGCCAGCAGCTTGGATGTATCTGAAAAACTGTTTTTT. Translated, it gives CASSLDVSEKLFF.

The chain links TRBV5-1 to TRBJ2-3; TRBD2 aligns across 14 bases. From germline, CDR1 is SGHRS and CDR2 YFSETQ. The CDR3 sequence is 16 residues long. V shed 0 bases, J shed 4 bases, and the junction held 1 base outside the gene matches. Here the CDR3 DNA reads TGCGCCAGCAGCTTGGGGGGACTAGCGGGAGCAGATACGCAGTATTTT. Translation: CASSLGGLAGADTQYF.

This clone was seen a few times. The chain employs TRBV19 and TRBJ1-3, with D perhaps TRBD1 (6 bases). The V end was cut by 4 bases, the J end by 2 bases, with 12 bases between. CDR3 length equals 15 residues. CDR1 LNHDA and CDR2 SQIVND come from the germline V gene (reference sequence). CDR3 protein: CASSTAGVAGNTIYF. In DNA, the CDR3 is TGTGCCAGTAGTACAGCAGGGGTGGCTGGAAACACCATATATTTT.

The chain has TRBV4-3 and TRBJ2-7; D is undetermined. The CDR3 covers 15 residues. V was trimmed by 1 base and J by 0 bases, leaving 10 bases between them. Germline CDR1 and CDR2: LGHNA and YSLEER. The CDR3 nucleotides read TGCGCCAGCAGCCAAGGAGACGCCAGCTCCTACGAGCAGTACTTC. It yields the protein CASSQGDASSYEQYF.

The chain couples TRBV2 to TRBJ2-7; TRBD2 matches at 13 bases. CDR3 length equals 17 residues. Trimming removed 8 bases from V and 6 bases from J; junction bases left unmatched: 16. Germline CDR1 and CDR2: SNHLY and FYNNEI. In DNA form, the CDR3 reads TGTGCCAGCCTCGGGGGAGCGGGACTAGCGGGAATCGGCGAGCAGTACTTC. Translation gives CASLGGAGLAGIGEQYF.

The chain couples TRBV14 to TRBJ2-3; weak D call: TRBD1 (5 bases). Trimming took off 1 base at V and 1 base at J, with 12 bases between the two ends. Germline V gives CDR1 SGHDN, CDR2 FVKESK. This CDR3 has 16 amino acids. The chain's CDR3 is CASSQGTGIGTDTQYF. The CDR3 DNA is TGTGCCAGCAGCCAAGGAACAGGCATTGGCACAGATACGCAGTATTTT.